The T cell receptor beta chain under discussion was sequenced for a study of cytomegalovirus exposure and HLA in healthy donors. About the study: The roughly 120 validation repertoires and the approximately 630 first-cohort repertoires shared a platform, a later analysis reported.

Only in-frame clones appear in the TCRdb table, and some are missing; sequencing was by immunoSEQ multiplex PCR. The table shows 100,000 to 120,000 clones, with more than 70% occurring only once. Study conclusions and caveats: Most TCR sequences were seen very rarely across donors, but some public TCRs occurred in many. A subsequent analysis found that TCR clusters from the first cohort also tended to co-occur in the 120 or so validation repertoires, with about 94% of cluster scores above 0. In vitro data verified a few CMV-associated chains as specific for CMV antigens.

Germline V gene data show CDR1 as GTSNPN and CDR2 as SVGIG (reference sequence). The junction had 13 bases not matched to a gene; V was cut back by 8 bases and J by 7 bases. The CDR3 contains 15 residues. This clone showed up just once. Its antigen remains unidentified. The V and J genes are TRBV30 and TRBJ2-2; 10 bases fit TRBD2. Sequenced: PBMCs. This receptor was obtained from a woman under 30 in good health and CMV-seronegative. CDR3 sequence (DNA): TGTGCCCGGACGGGGCTAGCGGGAGCTGACGGGGAGCTGTTTTTT. Its protein is CARTGLAGADGELFF.